What follows are 10 T cell receptor beta chains derived from one specimen sequenced in a study of blood T cell repertoires in COVID-19. Using immunoSEQ multiplex PCR, the repertoire was profiled, and TCRdb retains in-frame clones only, with some absent. This sample has 100,000 to 150,000 clones, with around 76% found just once. The source material was peripheral blood. The origin of the receptors is a man aged 80 or over with COVID-19, enrolled during active disease.

The chain couples TRBV18 to TRBJ1-1, with 7 bases that match TRBD1. CDR1 KGHSH and CDR2 LQKENI come from the germline V gene. The junction had 9 bases not matched to a gene; V was cut back by 6 bases and J by 5 bases. This CDR3 comprises 14 residues. CDR3 sequence (DNA): TGTGCCAGCTCTCAACAGGGGCTGGGGACTGAAGCTTTCTTT. Amino acid sequence: CASSQQGLGTEAFF. Full variable domain (missing parts from reference TRBV18 and TRBJ1-1): NAGVMQNPRHLVRRRGQEARLRCSPMKGHSHVYWYRQLPEEGLKFMVYLQKENIIDESGMPKERFSAEFPKEGPSILRIQQVVRGDSAAYFCASSQQGLGTEAFFGQGTRLTVV.

This clone was detected a few times. The chain uses TRBV10-3 and TRBJ1-2; maybe TRBD1 (6 bases). The CDR3 totals 16 residues. Deletions cut 4 bases from V and 0 bases from J, with 15 bases between. Germline V gene sequence: CDR1 ENHRY, CDR2 SYGVKD. CDR3 region: CAISGGQVIANYGYTF. The CDR3 nucleotides read TGTGCCATCAGTGGGGGGCAGGTGATAGCTAACTATGGCTACACCTTC.

This clone was detected a few times. The V and J genes are TRBV5-8 and TRBJ2-7, with 13 bases lining up with TRBD2. The CDR3 covers 14 residues. Germline V lookup: CDR1 SGHTS, CDR2 YDEGEE. The V gene end was trimmed by 4 bases and the J gene end by 4 bases; junction bases not matched to a gene: 2. CDR3 in DNA: TGTGCCAGCAGCCTACTAGCGGGAGGGTACGAGCAGTACTTC. It encodes CASSLLAGGYEQYF. The whole variable domain, filled in from reference TRBV5-8 and TRBJ2-7, reads EAGVTQSPTHLIKTRGQQATLRCSPISGHTSVYWYQQALGLGLQFLLWYDEGEERNRGNFPPRFSGRQFPNYSSELNVNALELEDSALYLCASSLLAGGYEQYFGPGTRLTVT.

The rearrangement joins TRBV10-3 to TRBJ1-3, with a weak D call TRBD1 (5 bases). Germline lookup yields CDR1 ENHRY and CDR2 SYGVKD. V was trimmed by 4 bases and J by 0 bases, leaving 7 bases between them. This CDR3 comprises 14 residues. CDR3 bases: TGTGCCATCAGTGGACAGAACTCTGGAAACACCATATATTTT. Protein product: CAISGQNSGNTIYF.

V and J are TRBV12-5 and TRBJ2-7, with D possibly being TRBD2 (5 bases). This CDR3 has 13 residues. In germline, CDR1 is LGHNT, CDR2 FRNRAP. The germline V and J ends were trimmed by 4 bases and 0 bases, with 7 bases remaining between them. The CDR3, as DNA: TGTGCTAGTGGTTCCGCGGGCTCCTACGAGCAGTACTTC. This gives the protein CASGSAGSYEQYF.

In its sample, this clone was seen many times. The chain couples TRBV6-2 or TRBV6-3 to TRBJ2-7; TRBD1 aligns across 10 bases. The CDR3 contains 15 residues. The V and J ends lost 2 bases and 2 bases, in that order; junction bases with no gene match: 3. CDR1 is MNHEY, CDR2 SVGEGT, per germline. The CDR3 bases are TGTGCCAGCAGTTACGGGGACAGGGGAACCTACGAGCAGTACTTC. This translates into CASSYGDRGTYEQYF.

The rearrangement uses TRBV28 and TRBJ2-7, with 9 bases identical to TRBD2. From germline, CDR1 is MDHEN and CDR2 SYDVKM. With 2 bases clipped from V and 4 bases from J, the junction kept 3 bases outside the gene matches. CDR3 length equals 14 residues. As DNA, the CDR3 is TGTGCCAGCAGTTTAGCGGGAGGGCCTTACGAGCAGTACTTC. Translation: CASSLAGGPYEQYF.

V usage is TRBV7-3 and J usage is TRBJ1-6; D is unresolved. The CDR3 length is 13 residues. Germline V CDR1 and CDR2: SGHTA, FQGTGA. V was trimmed by 6 bases and J by 8 bases, leaving 11 bases between them. This chain's CDR3 is CASRREADSPLHF. CDR3 nucleotides: TGTGCCAGCAGACGAGAAGCGGATTCACCCCTCCACTTT. Together with reference TRBV7-3 and TRBJ1-6, the CDR3 gives the full variable domain: GAGVSQTPSNKVTEKGKYVELRCDPISGHTALYWYRQSLGQGPEFLIYFQGTGAADDSGLPNDRFFAVRPEGSVSTLKIQRTERGDSAVYLCASRREADSPLHFGNGTRLTVT.

The rearrangement joins TRBV5-1 to TRBJ2-1; 7 bases map to TRBD2. This CDR3 has 15 residues. Per germline, CDR1 SGHRS and CDR2 YFSETQ. V shed 0 bases and J 2 bases; nucleotides not matched to a gene: 2. CDR3: CASSLDGTTYNEQFF. CDR3 sequence (DNA): TGCGCCAGCAGCTTGGACGGGACTACCTACAATGAGCAGTTCTTC.

This clone appeared a few times. The chain uses TRBV29-1 and TRBJ2-1, with D perhaps matching TRBD2 (5 bases). Trimming cost V 3 bases and J 2 bases, with 5 bases left between them. This CDR3 region has 12 residues. Per the germline V gene, CDR1 is SQVTM and CDR2 is ANQGSEA. The CDR3 region has the DNA TGCAGCGTTGACGGGACCTACAATGAGCAGTTCTTC. Translation gives CSVDGTYNEQFF.